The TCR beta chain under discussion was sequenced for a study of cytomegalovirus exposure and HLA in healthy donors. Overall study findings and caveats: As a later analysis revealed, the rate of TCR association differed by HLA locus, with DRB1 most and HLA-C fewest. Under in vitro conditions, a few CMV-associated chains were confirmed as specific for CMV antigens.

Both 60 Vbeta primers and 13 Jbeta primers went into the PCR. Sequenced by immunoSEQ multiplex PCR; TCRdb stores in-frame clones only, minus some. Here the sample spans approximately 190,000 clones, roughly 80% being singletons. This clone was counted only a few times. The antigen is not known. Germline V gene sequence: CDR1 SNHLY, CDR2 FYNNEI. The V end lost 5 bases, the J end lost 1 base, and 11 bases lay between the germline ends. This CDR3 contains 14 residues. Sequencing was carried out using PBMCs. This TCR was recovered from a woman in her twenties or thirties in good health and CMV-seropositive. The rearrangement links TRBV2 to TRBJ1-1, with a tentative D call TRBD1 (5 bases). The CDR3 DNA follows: TGTGCCAGCAGTTTCCAGGGCCGGAACACTGAAGCTTTCTTT. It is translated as CASSFQGRNTEAFF.